This is a list of T cell receptor beta chains from one sample in a study of CD8 T cells in Susac syndrome. Each CDR3 protein is one row after TCRdb ran MiXCR on the immunoSEQ multiplex PCR reads. The table has a few hundred thousand distinct CDR3 sequences, approximately 94% seen once. The sequencing input was CD4+ T cells from PBMCs. These TCRs come from a human donor with Susac syndrome. CDR3s include the opening cysteine and the closing phenylalanine or tryptophan. D genes are given only for firm matches.

TRBV7-3,TRBJ2-1,NA,CASSLRAGVSQFF,TGTGCCAGCAGCTTAAGGGCAGGGGTCTCGCAGTTCTTC
TRBV30,TRBJ1-2,NA,CAWSVPQYRGGYTF,TGTGCCTGGAGTGTACCCCAATACCGGGGAGGCTACACCTTC
TRBV7-6,TRBJ2-7,NA,CASSLEPGPGYEQYF,TGTGCCAGCAGCTTAGAACCAGGCCCGGGGTACGAGCAGTACTTC
TRBV29-1,TRBJ2-2,TRBD2,CSVGVTSGGARLFF,TGCAGCGTTGGGGTGACTAGCGGGGGGGCCCGGCTGTTTTTT
TRBV6-1,TRBJ1-1,NA,CASPLQSGGLHTEAFF,TGTGCCAGCCCCCTACAGTCGGGGGGCCTTCACACTGAAGCTTTCTTT
TRBV5-1,TRBJ2-5,NA,CASSFEGAAETQYF,TGCGCCAGCAGCTTTGAAGGGGCCGCCGAGACCCAGTACTTC
TRBV10-3,TRBJ2-3,TRBD1,CAIGGDRGSHTQYF,TGTGCCATCGGGGGGGACAGGGGCTCGCATACGCAGTATTTT
TRBV12-3/TRBV12-4,TRBJ1-6,NA,CASSISYNSPLHF,TGTGCCAGCAGTATCTCCTATAATTCACCCCTCCACTTT
TRBV4-2,TRBJ1-1,NA,CASSQEGGREVHAFF,TGTGCCAGCAGCCAAGAAGGGGGTCGGGAAGTCCACGCTTTCTTT
TRBV7-9,TRBJ2-7,TRBD1,CASSFLPGQGPYEQYF,TGTGCCAGCAGCTTTCTACCGGGACAGGGTCCCTACGAGCAGTACTTC
TRBV4-1,TRBJ1-1,NA,CASSQETGKNTEAFF,TGCGCCAGCAGCCAAGAGACAGGAAAGAACACTGAAGCTTTCTTT
TRBV6-6,TRBJ1-1,TRBD1,CASRRDRVLEAFF,TGTGCCAGCAGAAGGGACAGGGTGCTCGAAGCTTTCTTT
TRBV9,TRBJ2-2,NA,CASSVADWSDGELFF,TGTGCCAGCAGCGTAGCGGACTGGTCAGACGGGGAGCTGTTTTTT
TRBV30,TRBJ2-5,TRBD1,CAWSGTGRYQETQYF,TGTGCCTGGAGCGGGACAGGGCGCTACCAAGAGACCCAGTACTTC
TRBV5-1,TRBJ2-3,NA,CASTPRISLSTDTQYF,TGCGCCAGCACCCCTAGGATATCACTTAGCACAGATACGCAGTATTTT
TRBV18,TRBJ1-4,NA,CASSPPSGATNEKLFF,TGTGCCAGCTCACCACCGTCAGGTGCAACTAATGAAAAACTGTTTTTT
TRBV4-3,TRBJ2-7,TRBD1,CASSQDLDRREQYF,TGCGCCAGCAGCCAGGACCTGGACAGGCGCGAGCAGTACTTC
TRBV29-1,TRBJ1-6,NA,CSVKEGSYNSPLHF,TGCAGCGTCAAGGAGGGATCCTATAATTCACCCCTCCACTTT
TRBV21-1,TRBJ1-4,NA,CASSKALGGCKLFF,TGTGCCAGCAGCAAAGCGCTCGGGGGATGCAAACTGTTTTTT
TRBV2,TRBJ2-5,NA,CASTPGEESETQYF,TGTGCCAGCACCCCAGGCGAGGAAAGCGAGACCCAGTACTTC
TRBV5-1,TRBJ2-1,NA,CASSVTSGLDNEQFF,TGCGCCAGCAGCGTGACTAGTGGGCTTGACAATGAGCAGTTCTTC
TRBV18,TRBJ2-7,NA,CASSPRGVYEQYF,TGTGCCAGCTCACCAAGGGGAGTTTACGAGCAGTACTTC
TRBV28,TRBJ2-5,NA,CASSSGKETQYF,TGTGCCAGCAGTTCAGGGAAGGAGACCCAGTACTTC
TRBV3-1,TRBJ1-2,TRBD1,CASSHGQGDYGYTF,TGTGCCAGCAGCCATGGACAGGGAGACTATGGCTACACCTTC
TRBV18,TRBJ2-4,TRBD1,CASSGQGQNIQYF,TGTGCCAGCTCAGGACAGGGACAAAACATTCAGTACTTC
TRBV12-3/TRBV12-4,TRBJ2-1,TRBD2,CASSSLGTSGGAEQFF,TGTGCCAGCAGTTCTCTCGGGACTAGCGGGGGGGCTGAGCAGTTCTTC
TRBV20-1,TRBJ2-3,NA,CSARVEKGAGDTQYF,TGCAGTGCTAGAGTGGAAAAAGGAGCGGGAGATACGCAGTATTTT
TRBV5-1,TRBJ2-7,TRBD2,CASSSSGGLYEQYF,TGCGCCAGCAGCAGTAGCGGGGGCCTCTACGAGCAGTACTTC
TRBV7-9,TRBJ1-2,NA,CASSLDRGNSGYTF,TGTGCCAGCAGCTTAGATAGGGGCAATAGCGGCTACACCTTC